Below, 32 T cell receptor beta chains from the same sample are listed, as sequenced in a study of blood T cell repertoires in COVID-19. TCRdb keeps only in-frame clones here, not all; method: immunoSEQ multiplex PCR. The sample consists of approximately 250,000 clones, 84% of them appearing once. The sequenced sample was peripheral blood. All receptors come from a human donor in a cohort sampled during active COVID-19.

The CDR3, as DNA: TGTGCCAGCAGTGCCAGTGGGGGGGCGGGCTATGGCTACACCTTC. Protein product: CASSASGGAGYGYTF. The V and J genes are TRBV6-6 and TRBJ1-2, with D tentatively TRBD1 (6 bases). Trimming cost V 5 bases and J 4 bases, with 17 bases left between them. Germline CDR1 reads MNHNY; CDR2 reads SVGAGI (reference sequence). This CDR3 has 15 amino acids.

The V call is TRBV5-6, the J call TRBJ2-1; tentatively, D is TRBD2 (5 bases). The V end was cut by 4 bases, the J end by 8 bases, with 13 bases between. CDR1 and CDR2 (germline): SGHDT, YYEEEE. This CDR3 contains 13 residues. The CDR3 loop is CASSLPGLDEQFF. CDR3 coding DNA: TGTGCCAGCAGCCTACCGGGGTTGGATGAGCAGTTCTTC. The full variable domain, rest sourced from reference TRBV5-6 and TRBJ2-1, is DAGVTQSPTHLIKTRGQQVTLRCSPKSGHDTVSWYQQALGQGPQFIFQYYEEEERQRGNFPDRFSGHQFPNYSSELNVNALLLGDSALYLCASSLPGLDEQFFGPGTRLTVL.

This chain links TRBV6-6 with TRBJ2-5; 14 bases match TRBD2. Germline CDR1 and CDR2: MNHNY and SVGAGI (reference sequence). This CDR3 is 15 amino acids long. V shed 8 bases, J shed 4 bases, and the junction held 6 bases outside the gene matches. As DNA, the CDR3 is TGTGCCAGCTTTGGACTAGCGGGGGGCGTAGAGACCCAGTACTTC. It translates to CASFGLAGGVETQYF.

The chain combines TRBV7-2 with TRBJ2-7, with a tentative D call TRBD1 (6 bases). The CDR3 loop spans 13 amino acids. The germline CDR1 and CDR2 sequences are SGHTA and FQGNSA. V gave up 1 base and J gave up 6 bases, with 10 bases separating them. The CDR3 sequence is CASSLGQGTEQYF. CDR3 bases: TGTGCCAGCAGCTTAGGGCAGGGGACCGAGCAGTACTTC.

V usage is TRBV27 and J usage is TRBJ2-4; TRBD1 might be the D (5 bases). This CDR3 is built from 16 residues. Germline values: CDR1 MNHEY, CDR2 SMNVEV (reference sequence). Trimming cost V 3 bases and J 0 bases, with 12 bases left between them. The CDR3 here is CASSLTVTLAKNIQYF. The CDR3 bases are TGTGCCAGCAGTTTGACAGTAACCCTAGCCAAAAACATTCAGTACTTC.

This rearrangement joins TRBV6-2 or TRBV6-3 to TRBJ2-1, with D perhaps matching TRBD2 (5 bases). V was shortened by 4 bases and J by 5 bases, with 9 bases between the two germline ends. The CDR3 has 13 amino acids. In germline, CDR1 is MNHEY, CDR2 SVGEGT. The CDR3 DNA sequence: TGTGCCAGCAGTTCGACGGGGAACAATGAGCAGTTCTTC. It is translated as CASSSTGNNEQFF.

The rearrangement joins TRBV6-6 to TRBJ2-5, with 9 bases identical to TRBD2. Germline loops: CDR1 MNHNY, CDR2 SVGAGI (reference sequence). CDR3 length equals 13 residues. The V and J ends lost 5 bases and 3 bases, in that order; junction bases with no gene match: 1. CDR3 loop: CASSSGGKETQYF. The DNA for the CDR3 is TGTGCCAGCAGTAGCGGGGGGAAAGAGACCCAGTACTTC.

The CDR3 DNA reads as TGTGCCAGCAGCTTGACACTCCAGCAGGCTAATGAAAAACTGTTTTTT. Translating gives CASSLTLQQANEKLFF. This sequence joins TRBV7-9 and TRBJ1-4; no reliable D call. Per the germline V gene, CDR1 is SEHNR and CDR2 is FQNEAQ (reference sequence). This CDR3 is built from 16 residues. Trimming removed 3 bases from V and 3 bases from J, with 14 bases in between.

This clone was recorded only once. The chain combines TRBV5-5 with TRBJ2-3, with TRBD1 matching 9 bases. V trimming: 5 bases; J trimming: 5 bases; junction bases outside the gene matches: 9. The CDR3 covers 15 residues. CDR1 and CDR2 from the germline V gene are SGHKS and YYEKEE (reference sequence). CDR3 loop: CASRTGTGILDTQYF. The CDR3 DNA reads as TGTGCCAGCAGAACCGGGACAGGGATTCTAGATACGCAGTATTTT. Full variable domain (outside the CDR3, taken from reference TRBV5-5 and TRBJ2-3): DAGVTQSPTHLIKTRGQQVTLRCSPISGHKSVSWYQQVLGQGPQFIFQYYEKEERGRGNFPDRFSARQFPNYSSELNVNALLLGDSALYLCASRTGTGILDTQYFGPGTRLTVL.

The V gene is TRBV7-9, the J gene TRBJ2-1, with 8 nucleotides matching TRBD2. Germline loops: CDR1 SEHNR, CDR2 FQNEAQ (reference sequence). The CDR3 totals 16 residues. With 5 bases clipped from V and 2 bases from J, the junction kept 8 bases outside the gene matches. The CDR3 spells CASSNTGGIAYNEQFF. The CDR3 DNA is TGTGCCAGCAGCAATACGGGGGGGATTGCCTACAATGAGCAGTTCTTC. Looking up the rest from reference TRBV7-9 and TRBJ2-1 gives the full variable domain: DTGVSQNPRHKITKRGQNVTFRCDPISEHNRLYWYRQTLGQGPEFLTYFQNEAQLEKSRLLSDRFSAERPKGSFSTLEIQRTEQGDSAMYLCASSNTGGIAYNEQFFGPGTRLTVL.

The CDR3 protein is CASSLWTGESEQYF. CDR3 bases: TGCGCCAGCAGCTTGTGGACAGGGGAAAGCGAGCAGTACTTC. The chain employs TRBV5-1 and TRBJ2-7; 9 nucleotides line up with TRBD1. The CDR3 is made up of 14 amino acids. Trimming at V came to 1 base and at J to 6 bases, leaving 5 bases not matched to a gene. The V gene's germline CDR1 is SGHRS and CDR2 YFSETQ.

The V and J genes are TRBV18 and TRBJ1-2; D might be TRBD1 (5 bases). This CDR3 has 14 residues. Between the trimmed V and J ends, which lost 7 bases and 8 bases, there was a span of 20 bases. Germline values: CDR1 KGHSH, CDR2 LQKENI. CDR3 in amino acids: CASFVSQGHGGYTF. Here the CDR3 DNA reads TGTGCCAGCTTCGTATCCCAGGGCCATGGGGGCTACACCTTC.

This rearrangement joins TRBV5-4 to TRBJ1-2; 9 bases match TRBD1. The J segment lost 0 bases and the V segment lost 0 bases, leaving 9 bases of the junction unmatched. Germline V gene sequence: CDR1 SGHNT, CDR2 YYREEE (reference sequence). CDR3 length: 18 amino acids. CDR3 amino acids: CASSLDRNRGLTNYGYTF. In DNA, the CDR3 is TGTGCCAGCAGCTTGGATCGGAACAGGGGGCTTACTAACTATGGCTACACCTTC. Filled out from reference TRBV5-4 and TRBJ1-2, the complete variable domain reads ETGVTQSPTHLIKTRGQQVTLRCSSQSGHNTVSWYQQALGQGPQFIFQYYREEENGRGNFPPRFSGLQFPNYSSELNVNALELDDSALYLCASSLDRNRGLTNYGYTFGSGTRLTVV.

The genes are TRBV9 and TRBJ2-3, with D maybe TRBD1 (9 bases). Germline V gives CDR1 SGDLS, CDR2 YYNGEE. V dropped 4 bases and J dropped 3 bases, with 24 bases sitting between them. The CDR3 consists of 18 residues. The CDR3 spells CASSRDRQGGGRTDTQYF. CDR3 DNA sequence: TGTGCCAGCAGCCGCGATCGACAGGGGGGCGGGAGGACAGATACGCAGTATTTT.

The CDR3 DNA reads TGTGCCAGCAGTGCCAACCCGGGGCGGGAGACCACAGATACGCAGTATTTT. Translated: CASSANPGRETTDTQYF. The V and J genes are TRBV25-1 and TRBJ2-3; 7 bases fit TRBD2. The length of the CDR3 is 17 residues. Germline V gene lookup returns CDR1 MGHDK and CDR2 SYGVNS. Trimming cost V 4 bases and J 2 bases; bases outside gene matches: 12.

This rearrangement joins TRBV2 to TRBJ2-1; D ambiguous. CDR1 SNHLY and CDR2 FYNNEI come from the germline V gene. Trimming removed 1 base from V and 0 bases from J, with 13 bases in between. CDR3 size: 17 residues. The CDR3 region is CASSEGPGSLSYNEQFF. The CDR3 nucleotides are TGTGCCAGCAGTGAAGGCCCAGGCAGTCTCTCCTACAATGAGCAGTTCTTC.

The genes are TRBV4-1 and TRBJ1-1; 7 positions match TRBD1. Germline CDR1 and CDR2: MGHRA and YSYEKL. The J segment lost 3 bases and the V segment lost 0 bases, leaving 4 bases of the junction unmatched. The CDR3 runs to 15 residues. The CDR3 region is CASSQDPTGDTEAFF. The CDR3 coding sequence is TGCGCCAGCAGCCAAGACCCCACAGGGGACACTGAAGCTTTCTTT.

The rearrangement uses TRBV6-6 and TRBJ2-7; 12 bases fit TRBD2. CDR1 and CDR2 from the germline V gene are MNHNY and SVGAGI (reference sequence). Unmatched junction bases numbered 2, after V lost 6 bases and J lost 2 bases. The CDR3 extends over 14 amino acids. CDR3 DNA sequence: TGTGCCAGCAGGACTAGCGGGAGAACCTACGAGCAGTACTTC. Its protein product is CASRTSGRTYEQYF.

This chain links TRBV10-1 with TRBJ1-1; D is uncertain. Germline values: CDR1 WNHNN, CDR2 SYGVQD (reference sequence). CDR3 length: 13 amino acids. V lost 4 bases to trimming and J lost 3 bases, with 9 bases between them. The CDR3 nucleotides are TGCGCCAGCAGTGGTCAGGCGTACACTGAAGCTTTCTTT. Protein sequence: CASSGQAYTEAFF.

CDR3 nucleotide sequence: TGCGCCAGCAGTGTAGGGGGTTCCTACAATGAGCAGTTCTTC. Translation: CASSVGGSYNEQFF. The genes are TRBV10-1 and TRBJ2-1; TRBD1 is a possible D gene (6 bases). Trimming removed 4 bases at V and 1 base at J, with 8 bases between. Germline values: CDR1 WNHNN, CDR2 SYGVQD (reference sequence). The CDR3 is 14 amino acids.

This CDR3 is CASTRTGKFYEQYF. The CDR3 bases are TGTGCCAGCACTAGAACAGGGAAGTTCTACGAGCAGTACTTC. The genes are TRBV28 and TRBJ2-7, with D maybe TRBD1 (6 bases). V was shortened by 7 bases and J by 3 bases, with 16 bases between the two germline ends. Germline V gives CDR1 MDHEN, CDR2 SYDVKM. There are 14 residues in the CDR3. The full variable domain, with the rest looked up from reference TRBV28 and TRBJ2-7, is DVKVTQSSRYLVKRTGEKVFLECVQDMDHENMFWYRQDPGLGLRLIYFSYDVKMKEKGDIPEGYSVSREKKERFSLILESASTNQTSMYLCASTRTGKFYEQYFGPGTRLTVT.

V is TRBV2 and J is TRBJ2-5; TRBD1 agrees at 8 bases. The germline gives CDR1 SNHLY, CDR2 FYNNEI. The CDR3 sequence is 14 residues long. V gave up 5 bases and J gave up 3 bases; unmatched junction bases: 5. The CDR3 DNA is TGTGCCAGCAGTAGAGACAGGGGCGAAGAGACCCAGTACTTC. It codes for CASSRDRGEETQYF.

This clone was picked up one time. This rearrangement joins TRBV7-2 to TRBJ2-7, with 8 bases lining up with TRBD2. The CDR3 totals 14 residues. The germline V gene has CDR1 SGHTA and CDR2 FQGNSA. With 6 bases clipped from V and 2 bases from J, the junction kept 6 bases outside the gene matches. In DNA, the CDR3 is TGTGCCAGCAGGACGACCGGGAGGGCCTACGAGCAGTACTTC. As protein: CASRTTGRAYEQYF.

Only one count was recorded for this clone. J is TRBJ1-3 and V is TRBV19; D perhaps matches TRBD1 (5 bases). CDR1 is LNHDA and CDR2 is SQIVND in the germline V gene (reference sequence). This CDR3 is 16 amino acids long. V gave up 7 bases and J gave up 2 bases, with 18 bases separating them. Here the CDR3 DNA reads TGTGCCAGTACCGTGGGGCTCCCTTCCGCTGGAAACACCATATATTTT. It translates to CASTVGLPSAGNTIYF.

The CDR3 bases are TGTGCCAGCAGCCCTAGCCCATCCATGAACACTGAAGCTTTCTTT. Amino acids: CASSPSPSMNTEAFF. The chain is built from TRBV9 and TRBJ1-1; D remains unclear. CDR1 and CDR2 (germline): SGDLS, YYNGEE. V lost 4 bases to trimming and J lost 0 bases, with 13 bases between them. CDR3 length: 15 residues.

This rearrangement joins TRBV20-1 to TRBJ1-5; D ambiguous. CDR1 is DFQATT and CDR2 is SNEGSKA in the germline V gene (reference sequence). V was cut by 3 bases and J by 1 base, with 13 bases left in between. CDR3 length: 15 amino acids. The CDR3: CSASVEGRSNQPQHF. The CDR3 DNA follows: TGCAGTGCTAGTGTGGAGGGCAGGAGCAATCAGCCCCAGCATTTT.

The table lists this clone with a count of one. The chain's CDR3 is CASSQGGANYGYTF. Here the CDR3 DNA reads TGTGCCAGCAGCCAAGGCGGAGCTAACTATGGCTACACCTTC. The chain uses TRBV4-2 and TRBJ1-2; D unclear. The CDR3 is 14 amino acids. The germline CDR1 and CDR2 sequences are LGHNA and YNFKEQ. With 1 base removed from V and 0 bases from J, the gap between germline ends came to 6 bases.

There are a few counts of this clone. The V call is TRBV5-5, the J call TRBJ1-5; D might be TRBD1 (6 bases). From germline, CDR1 is SGHKS and CDR2 YYEKEE (reference sequence). The CDR3 is made up of 14 amino acids. V gave up 2 bases and J gave up 3 bases, with 9 bases separating them. In DNA, the CDR3 is TGTGCCAGCAGCTTCGGACAGTACAATCAGCCCCAGCATTTT. Amino acids: CASSFGQYNQPQHF. Full variable domain (rest looked up from reference TRBV5-5 and TRBJ1-5): DAGVTQSPTHLIKTRGQQVTLRCSPISGHKSVSWYQQVLGQGPQFIFQYYEKEERGRGNFPDRFSARQFPNYSSELNVNALLLGDSALYLCASSFGQYNQPQHFGDGTRLSIL.

In this sample, this clone turned up once. The genes are TRBV4-2 and TRBJ2-7; 7 bases are a match to TRBD2. Germline CDR1 is LGHNA and CDR2 is YNFKEQ. With 5 bases clipped from V and 7 bases from J, the junction kept 14 bases outside the gene matches. CDR3 length equals 15 residues. CDR3 DNA sequence: TGTGCCAGCAGCAGAACCCGGGGGAGGGCCGAGGAGCAGTACTTC. It encodes CASSRTRGRAEEQYF.

The rearrangement links TRBV15 to TRBJ2-5; D may be TRBD2 (5 bases). V was shortened by 5 bases and J by 2 bases, with 9 bases between the two germline ends. Germline lookup yields CDR1 LNHNV and CDR2 YYDKDF (reference sequence). CDR3 length: 13 residues. As DNA, the CDR3 is TGTGCCACCAGCTTCCGGGATCAAGAGACCCAGTACTTC. The encoded protein is CATSFRDQETQYF. The full variable domain, its missing parts supplied by reference TRBV15 and TRBJ2-5, is DAMVIQNPRYQVTQFGKPVTLSCSQTLNHNVMYWYQQKSSQAPKLLFHYYDKDFNNEADTPDNFQSRRPNTSFCFLDIRSPGLGDTAMYLCATSFRDQETQYFGPGTRLLVL.

The chain is built from TRBV2 and TRBJ2-7, with D uncertain. The ends were cut back, 7 bases at V and 0 bases at J, with 13 bases in the middle. The CDR3 has 14 residues. Germline CDR1 SNHLY, CDR2 FYNNEI. The CDR3 is CASTVRLVSYEQYF. CDR3 bases: TGTGCCAGCACCGTGAGACTTGTCTCCTACGAGCAGTACTTC.

This chain connects TRBV15 to TRBJ1-4, with D perhaps matching TRBD1 (5 bases). V gave up 5 bases and J gave up 7 bases, with 14 bases separating them. Looked up from germline, CDR1 is LNHNV and CDR2 is YYDKDF (reference sequence). This CDR3 has 14 residues. This chain's CDR3 is CATSAAGGGEKLFF. Here the CDR3 DNA reads TGTGCCACCAGCGCCGCGGGGGGAGGTGAAAAACTGTTTTTT.